These 14 T cell receptor beta chains share one sample of origin, sequenced in a study of PD-1 blockade in mismatch repair-deficient tumors. Repertoires were generated with immunoSEQ multiplex PCR, while TCRdb's copy carries only in-frame clones and drops some. The sample shows over 100,000 clones, approximately 80% of them seen only once. The sequenced sample was peripheral blood, obtained 60 to 65 weeks after starting pembrolizumab. The receptor set was obtained from an adult with mismatch repair-deficient cancer.

This chain joins TRBV19 and TRBJ2-3; 11 bases are a match to TRBD2. V lost 8 bases, J lost 4 bases, and 5 bases stayed unmatched. CDR1 LNHDA and CDR2 SQIVND come from the germline V gene (reference sequence). The CDR3 has 14 residues. The CDR3 DNA reads TGTGCCAGTCGTACTAGCGGGAGCTCAGATACGCAGTATTTT. This gives the protein CASRTSGSSDTQYF.

The rearrangement uses TRBV5-1 and TRBJ2-2; 8 bases map to TRBD1. The V and J ends lost 4 bases and 4 bases, in that order; junction bases with no gene match: 6. CDR1 and CDR2 from the germline V gene are SGHRS and YFSETQ. The CDR3 has 15 residues. The CDR3 DNA sequence: TGCGCCAGCAGCCCGACAGGGGAGGTCACCGGGGAGCTGTTTTTT. This translates into CASSPTGEVTGELFF.

This clone was observed a handful of times. V usage is TRBV12-5 and J usage is TRBJ1-5; no firm D call. In germline, CDR1 is LGHNT, CDR2 FRNRAP. Trimming left V 6 bases short and J 7 bases short, with 19 bases between. This CDR3 has 15 residues. CDR3 coding DNA: TGTGCTAGTGGAAGTATCGGATGGGCCGGCCAGCCCCAGCATTTT. Its translation: CASGSIGWAGQPQHF.

The V and J genes are TRBV7-2 and TRBJ1-1; D call uncertain. In germline, CDR1 is SGHTA, CDR2 FQGNSA. The V and J ends lost 0 bases and 1 base respectively, with 9 bases between them. The CDR3 spans 15 residues. CDR3 nucleotides: TGTGCCAGCAGCTTAGCGAGGACTGGGAACACTGAAGCTTTCTTT. This codes for CASSLARTGNTEAFF.

The chain combines TRBV7-6 with TRBJ2-1, with D hard to call. This CDR3 contains 16 residues. Per germline, CDR1 SGHVS and CDR2 FNYEAQ. V was pared by 1 base and J by 5 bases, with 15 bases between. CDR3 coding DNA: TGTGCCAGCAGCTTAGAGTTGACTGGGAATAACAATGAGCAGTTCTTC. Amino acid sequence: CASSLELTGNNNEQFF.

This chain connects TRBV11-2 to TRBJ2-5, with unresolved D. The CDR3 extends over 11 amino acids. Germline CDR1 and CDR2: SGHAT and FQNNGV. Between the trimmed V and J ends, which lost 5 bases and 2 bases, there was a span of 3 bases. CDR3: CASSLQETQYF. The CDR3 region has the DNA TGTGCCAGCAGCCTTCAAGAGACCCAGTACTTC. The entire variable domain, with the rest obtained from reference TRBV11-2 and TRBJ2-5, is as follows: EAGVAQSPRYKIIEKRQSVAFWCNPISGHATLYWYQQILGQGPKLLIQFQNNGVVDDSQLPKDRFSAERLKGVDSTLKIQPAKLEDSAVYLCASSLQETQYFGPGTRLLVL.

This clone was detected only a few times. The chain recombines TRBV5-4 with TRBJ2-3; no definite D call. Per germline, CDR1 SGHNT and CDR2 YYREEE (reference sequence). This CDR3 spans 13 amino acids. Trimming stripped 1 base from V and 4 bases from J, with 7 bases between. DNA of the CDR3: TGTGCCAGCAGCTTGAAGAACTCAGATACGCAGTATTTT. Translating gives CASSLKNSDTQYF.

The J gene is TRBJ2-7, the V gene TRBV4-3, with a tentative D call TRBD2 (6 bases). Trimming pared 1 base from V and 2 bases from J, leaving 6 bases between. The germline V gene has CDR1 LGHNA and CDR2 YSLEER. CDR3 length: 13 amino acids. DNA of the CDR3: TGCGCCAGCAGCCAAGGACTAGCCTACGAGCAGTACTTC. It specifies CASSQGLAYEQYF.

The V call is TRBV15, the J call TRBJ2-7; D may be TRBD1 (6 bases). The CDR3 covers 14 residues. Deletions cut 0 bases from V and 5 bases from J, with 11 bases between. CDR1 and CDR2 from the germline V gene are LNHNV and YYDKDF (reference sequence). CDR3 sequence: CATSRDQKGDEQYF. The CDR3, as DNA: TGTGCCACCAGCAGAGACCAGAAGGGGGACGAGCAGTACTTC.

The V gene is TRBV14, the J gene TRBJ2-5; D may be TRBD1 (5 bases). Germline lookup yields CDR1 SGHDN and CDR2 FVKESK. With 4 bases removed from V and 6 bases from J, the gap between germline ends came to 9 bases. This CDR3 has 12 residues. The CDR3 nucleotides read TGTGCCAGCAGCCTTGGACAACAGACCCAGTACTTC. This encodes CASSLGQQTQYF.

The chain has TRBV5-4 and TRBJ2-5, with D perhaps TRBD1 (6 bases). The V end lost 0 bases, the J end lost 5 bases, and 11 bases lay between the germline ends. Germline values: CDR1 SGHNT, CDR2 YYREEE (reference sequence). The length of the CDR3 is 14 residues. CDR3 loop: CASSLGVGGETQYF. CDR3 nucleotide sequence: TGTGCCAGCAGCTTGGGGGTAGGGGGTGAGACCCAGTACTTC.

The CDR3 DNA is TGTGCCAGCTCACCACCATCCAGCAGCTATGGCTACACCTTC. This codes for CASSPPSSSYGYTF. V usage is TRBV18 and J usage is TRBJ1-2; D ambiguous. This CDR3 is 14 amino acids long. CDR1 and CDR2 from the germline V gene are KGHSH and LQKENI. V was clipped by 0 bases and J by 4 bases, with 9 bases between them.

This clone was seen a handful of times. J is TRBJ2-5 and V is TRBV7-8; tentatively, D is TRBD1 (6 bases). V dropped 3 bases and J dropped 6 bases, with 17 bases sitting between them. The germline gives CDR1 SGHVS, CDR2 FQNEAQ. There are 15 residues in the CDR3. The CDR3 reads CASSFSAGVGKTQYF. The CDR3 DNA is TGTGCCAGCAGCTTTTCGGCAGGGGTTGGGAAGACCCAGTACTTC. Variable domain in full (rest from reference TRBV7-8 and TRBJ2-5): GAGVSQSPRYKVAKRGQDVALRCDPISGHVSLFWYQQALGQGPEFLTYFQNEAQLDKSGLPSDRFFAERPEGSVSTLKIQRTQQEDSAVYLCASSFSAGVGKTQYFGPGTRLLVL.

This clone turned up a few times. The chain employs TRBV13 and TRBJ1-5; 7 nucleotides line up with TRBD1. Germline values: CDR1 PRHDT, CDR2 FYEKMQ (reference sequence). The CDR3 runs 15 residues. Trimming at V came to 5 bases and at J to 0 bases, leaving 4 bases not matched to a gene. The CDR3 DNA follows: TGTGCCAGCAGCGAAGGGGGCCCTAGCAATCAGCCCCAGCATTTT. Translating it yields CASSEGGPSNQPQHF.